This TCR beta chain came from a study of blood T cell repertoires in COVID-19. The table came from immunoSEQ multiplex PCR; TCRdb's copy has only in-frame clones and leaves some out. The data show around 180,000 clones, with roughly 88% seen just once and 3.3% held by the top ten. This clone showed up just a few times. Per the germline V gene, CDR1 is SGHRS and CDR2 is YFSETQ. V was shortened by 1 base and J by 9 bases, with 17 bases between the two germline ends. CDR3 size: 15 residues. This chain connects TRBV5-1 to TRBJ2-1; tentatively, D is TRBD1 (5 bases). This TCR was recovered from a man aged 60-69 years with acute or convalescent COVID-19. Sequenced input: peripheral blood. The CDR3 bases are TGCGCCAGCAGCTTGCAGACCCCAGCGCAGGGTGAGCAGTTCTTC. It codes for CASSLQTPAQGEQFF.